This T cell receptor beta chain was identified during a study of blood T cell repertoires in COVID-19. Study-level information: The samples span acute and convalescent COVID-19 from the United States, Italy and Spain. The cDNA or gDNA used as material had been derived from T cells, B-cell-depleted T cells, or PBMCs.

In the authors' methods: Nucleated cell counts were estimated from reference gene primer amplification. Generated by immunoSEQ multiplex PCR, the TCRdb table keeps only in-frame clones and is missing some. The DNA gave D and trimming, while V, J and clone size come from that table. The sample shows 250,000 to 350,000 clones, around 86% of them seen only once. The V gene lost 5 bases and the J gene lost 1 base, with 8 bases spanning the gap. The CDR3 is 14 residues long. CDR1 is MNHEY, CDR2 SVGAGI, per germline. Sequencing used peripheral blood. V usage is TRBV6-5 and J usage is TRBJ2-2; D perhaps matches TRBD2 (5 bases). This sequence originates from a woman aged 40 to 55 who had recovered from COVID-19. The CDR3 bases are TGTGCCAGCAGTCCCGCGGGGAACACCGGGGAGCTGTTTTTT. Protein product: CASSPAGNTGELFF.